Listed below are T cell receptor beta chains from one sample, sequenced in a study of blood T cell repertoires in COVID-19. The assay was immunoSEQ multiplex PCR, and TCRdb's table has in-frame clones only and misses some. The top ten clones hold less than 2.5% of a sample with about 50,000 clones, 86% of them seen once. Source material: peripheral blood. The receptor source for this set is a woman aged 55-70 years with acute or convalescent COVID-19. The CDR3 runs from the conserved cysteine through the conserved F or W. Fields, in order: clone size, J gene, D gene, V gene, CDR3 protein, CDR3 DNA. The D gene is left open where the match is weak. Some rows mark clone size as missing; the rest say once, few, many or name a class of expanded clone.

clone_size: once; j_call: TRBJ1-5; d_call: TRBD1; v_call: TRBV3-1/TRBV3-2; cdr3_aa: CASSQTGTGGRQPQHF; cdr3_nt: TGTGCCAGCAGCCAAACGGGGACAGGGGGACGGCAGCCCCAGCATTTT
clone_size: NA; j_call: TRBJ1-4; d_call: NA; v_call: TRBV7-8; cdr3_aa: CASSLRGDFGEKLFF; cdr3_nt: TGTGCCAGCAGCTTACGGGGGGACTTTGGGGAAAAACTGTTTTTT
clone_size: NA; j_call: TRBJ2-3; d_call: NA; v_call: TRBV3-1/TRBV3-2; cdr3_aa: CASSRSSGGVGTDTQYF; cdr3_nt: TGTGCCAGCAGCCGTTCCTCTGGGGGCGTCGGCACAGATACGCAGTATTTT
clone_size: NA; j_call: TRBJ2-3; d_call: TRBD2; v_call: TRBV4-1; cdr3_aa: CASSQGYGGRGEDTQYF; cdr3_nt: TGCGCCAGCAGCCAGGGCTACGGCGGGAGAGGGGAAGATACGCAGTATTTT
clone_size: NA; j_call: TRBJ1-1; d_call: NA; v_call: TRBV6-6; cdr3_aa: CASSYSESNTEAFF; cdr3_nt: TGTGCCAGCAGTTACTCGGAGTCGAACACTGAAGCTTTCTTT
clone_size: NA; j_call: TRBJ1-4; d_call: TRBD1; v_call: TRBV5-1; cdr3_aa: CASSFGDRIKEKLFF; cdr3_nt: TGCGCCAGCAGCTTTGGGGACAGGATTAAAGAAAAACTGTTTTTT
clone_size: NA; j_call: TRBJ1-2; d_call: NA; v_call: TRBV19; cdr3_aa: CASTQHSYGYTF; cdr3_nt: TGTGCCAGTACCCAACACAGCTATGGCTACACCTTC
clone_size: NA; j_call: TRBJ1-1; d_call: NA; v_call: TRBV7-3; cdr3_aa: CASSLWGGGDTEAFF; cdr3_nt: TGTGCCAGCAGCTTATGGGGAGGGGGAGACACTGAAGCTTTCTTT
clone_size: NA; j_call: TRBJ2-7; d_call: TRBD1; v_call: TRBV5-8; cdr3_aa: CASSLAMGQGAYEQYF; cdr3_nt: TGTGCCAGCAGCTTGGCCATGGGACAGGGGGCCTACGAGCAGTACTTC
clone_size: NA; j_call: TRBJ1-3; d_call: TRBD1; v_call: TRBV27; cdr3_aa: CASSTTGAGNTIYF; cdr3_nt: TGTGCCAGCAGCACTACAGGGGCTGGAAACACCATATATTTT
clone_size: NA; j_call: TRBJ1-2; d_call: TRBD1; v_call: TRBV10-3; cdr3_aa: CAISEGQGWYGYTF; cdr3_nt: TGTGCCATCAGTGAGGGACAGGGTTGGTATGGCTACACCTTC
clone_size: NA; j_call: TRBJ2-2; d_call: NA; v_call: TRBV28; cdr3_aa: CASSFISGTNTGELFF; cdr3_nt: TGTGCCAGCAGTTTTATTTCAGGCACGAACACCGGGGAGCTGTTTTTT
clone_size: NA; j_call: TRBJ1-4; d_call: NA; v_call: TRBV21-1; cdr3_aa: CASSLPTGGRKVNEKLFF; cdr3_nt: TGTGCCAGCAGCCTACCGACAGGGGGCCGAAAGGTTAATGAAAAACTGTTTTTT
clone_size: NA; j_call: TRBJ2-3; d_call: NA; v_call: TRBV6-6; cdr3_aa: CASSYRRGLGTDTQYF; cdr3_nt: TGTGCCAGCAGTTATAGGAGGGGGCTGGGCACAGATACGCAGTATTTT
clone_size: few; j_call: TRBJ1-2; d_call: TRBD1; v_call: TRBV6-2/TRBV6-3; cdr3_aa: CASSPRDRGTNYGYTF; cdr3_nt: TGTGCCAGCAGTCCCCGGGACAGGGGGACTAACTATGGCTACACCTTC
clone_size: NA; j_call: TRBJ2-1; d_call: TRBD2; v_call: TRBV3-1/TRBV3-2; cdr3_aa: CASSPRLALGSNEQFF; cdr3_nt: TGTGCCAGCAGCCCACGACTAGCCCTAGGATCCAATGAGCAGTTCTTC
clone_size: NA; j_call: TRBJ2-2; d_call: TRBD2; v_call: TRBV30; cdr3_aa: CAWSGLAGENTGELFF; cdr3_nt: TGTGCCTGGAGTGGACTAGCGGGGGAGAACACCGGGGAGCTGTTTTTT
clone_size: NA; j_call: TRBJ2-2; d_call: NA; v_call: TRBV10-1; cdr3_aa: CASSERQGSTGELFF; cdr3_nt: TGCGCCAGCAGTGAGAGGCAGGGGAGCACCGGGGAGCTGTTTTTT
clone_size: NA; j_call: TRBJ2-1; d_call: TRBD2; v_call: TRBV24-1; cdr3_aa: CATSDGTSSGNEQFF; cdr3_nt: TGTGCCACCAGTGACGGGACTAGCTCCGGCAATGAGCAGTTCTTC
clone_size: NA; j_call: TRBJ1-5; d_call: NA; v_call: TRBV10-1; cdr3_aa: CASSGWEGLDNQPQHF; cdr3_nt: TGCGCCAGCAGTGGTTGGGAGGGTTTGGACAATCAGCCCCAGCATTTT
clone_size: NA; j_call: TRBJ1-2; d_call: NA; v_call: TRBV28; cdr3_aa: CASSFSGSVGYGYTF; cdr3_nt: TGTGCCAGCAGTTTTTCAGGGTCGGTAGGCTATGGCTACACCTTC
clone_size: NA; j_call: TRBJ1-1; d_call: NA; v_call: TRBV29-1; cdr3_aa: CSVSRLYTEAFF; cdr3_nt: TGCAGCGTGAGCAGGCTGTACACTGAAGCTTTCTTT
clone_size: NA; j_call: TRBJ1-3; d_call: NA; v_call: TRBV28; cdr3_aa: CASSLSGGLSSGNTIYF; cdr3_nt: TGTGCCAGCAGTTTATCGGGGGGGTTGAGCTCTGGAAACACCATATATTTT
clone_size: once; j_call: TRBJ2-3; d_call: TRBD1; v_call: TRBV7-7; cdr3_aa: CASSPGQGATDTQYF; cdr3_nt: TGTGCTAGCAGCCCGGGACAGGGGGCCACAGATACGCAGTATTTT
clone_size: NA; j_call: TRBJ1-1; d_call: NA; v_call: TRBV5-1; cdr3_aa: CASSSGGPERNEAFF; cdr3_nt: TGCGCCAGCAGCTCTGGGGGCCCCGAGAGAAATGAAGCTTTCTTT
clone_size: few; j_call: TRBJ1-1; d_call: NA; v_call: TRBV6-1; cdr3_aa: CASSDGTGRNTEAFF; cdr3_nt: TGTGCCAGCAGTGACGGTACAGGAAGGAACACTGAAGCTTTCTTT
clone_size: NA; j_call: TRBJ2-5; d_call: NA; v_call: TRBV5-1; cdr3_aa: CASRRVGALSGETQYF; cdr3_nt: TGCGCCAGCAGACGGGTTGGGGCGTTATCAGGAGAGACCCAGTACTTC
clone_size: few; j_call: TRBJ1-6; d_call: NA; v_call: TRBV7-3; cdr3_aa: CASSYAGINSPLHF; cdr3_nt: TGTGCCAGCAGCTATGCCGGGATCAATTCACCCCTCCACTTT
clone_size: NA; j_call: TRBJ1-1; d_call: TRBD1; v_call: TRBV27; cdr3_aa: CASSPRGQVNTEAFF; cdr3_nt: TGTGCCAGCAGTCCGAGGGGACAGGTGAACACTGAAGCTTTCTTT
clone_size: NA; j_call: TRBJ2-7; d_call: NA; v_call: TRBV3-1/TRBV3-2; cdr3_aa: CASSQDLSSYEQYF; cdr3_nt: TGTGCCAGCAGCCAAGATCTGAGCTCCTACGAGCAGTACTTC
clone_size: NA; j_call: TRBJ2-3; d_call: NA; v_call: TRBV6-5; cdr3_aa: CASSYSRQRADTQYF; cdr3_nt: TGTGCCAGCAGTTACTCTCGCCAGCGGGCAGATACGCAGTATTTT
clone_size: NA; j_call: TRBJ2-2; d_call: TRBD2; v_call: TRBV3-1/TRBV3-2; cdr3_aa: CASSQRLAVGELFF; cdr3_nt: TGTGCCAGCAGCCAGAGACTAGCTGTCGGGGAGCTGTTTTTT
clone_size: NA; j_call: TRBJ2-7; d_call: TRBD2; v_call: TRBV7-9; cdr3_aa: CASGPGLAGDEQYF; cdr3_nt: TGTGCCAGCGGACCGGGACTAGCGGGAGACGAGCAGTACTTC
clone_size: once; j_call: TRBJ1-5; d_call: NA; v_call: TRBV6-2/TRBV6-3; cdr3_aa: CASSYREGSNQPQHF; cdr3_nt: TGTGCCAGCAGTTACAGGGAGGGGAGCAATCAGCCCCAGCATTTT
clone_size: NA; j_call: TRBJ2-1; d_call: TRBD2; v_call: TRBV9; cdr3_aa: CASSTTWGGEQFF; cdr3_nt: TGTGCCAGCAGCACGACTTGGGGGGGAGAGCAGTTCTTC
clone_size: once; j_call: TRBJ1-4; d_call: NA; v_call: TRBV3-1/TRBV3-2; cdr3_aa: CASSQDGTHNEKLFF; cdr3_nt: TGTGCCAGCAGCCAAGACGGGACTCATAATGAAAAACTGTTTTTT
clone_size: NA; j_call: TRBJ2-3; d_call: TRBD2; v_call: TRBV28; cdr3_aa: CATGLAGGLRIDTQYF; cdr3_nt: TGTGCCACCGGACTAGCGGGGGGGCTTAGGATAGATACGCAGTATTTT
clone_size: few; j_call: TRBJ1-5; d_call: NA; v_call: TRBV6-5; cdr3_aa: CASSPIDRNQPQHF; cdr3_nt: TGTGCCAGCAGTCCTATTGACAGAAATCAGCCCCAGCATTTT
clone_size: NA; j_call: TRBJ1-6; d_call: NA; v_call: TRBV6-1; cdr3_aa: CASSEAEGRYNSPLHF; cdr3_nt: TGTGCCAGCAGTGAAGCGGAGGGGCGCTATAATTCACCCCTCCACTTT
clone_size: NA; j_call: TRBJ1-1; d_call: NA; v_call: TRBV5-1; cdr3_aa: CASSYTRNTEAFF; cdr3_nt: TGCGCCAGCAGCTATACACGGAACACTGAAGCTTTCTTT
clone_size: NA; j_call: TRBJ1-2; d_call: NA; v_call: TRBV11-2; cdr3_aa: CASSFAGGYGYTF; cdr3_nt: TGTGCCAGCAGCTTCGCCGGGGGCTATGGCTACACCTTC